This TCR beta chain was recorded in a study of shared clonotypes between healthy human individuals. The V gene lost 7 bases and the J gene lost 5 bases, with 10 bases spanning the gap. CDR3 size: 12 residues. Germline CDR1 is SNHLY and CDR2 is FYNNEI. The study's findings and limits: Clonotype sharing among donors was expected to depend on sequencing depth.

Methods used by the authors: For the immunoSEQ data, sequences were junction-only without quality scores, so filtering differed. Assay used: immunoSEQ multiplex PCR; TCRdb lists only in-frame clones, some missing. The DNA gave D and trimming, while V, J and clone size come from that table. Here the sample spans roughly 510,000 clones, 60% to 80% being singletons. This clone has a single count. Antigen unknown. The sequence came from a woman aged 40-49 years in good health. Some clones in this sample may be carry-over from other donors' samples. The V and J genes are TRBV2 and TRBJ2-3, with D possibly being TRBD1 (5 bases). The sequenced sample consisted of PBMCs. This CDR3 is CASMIGEDTQYF. CDR3 sequence (DNA): TGTGCCAGCATGATAGGGGAAGATACGCAGTATTTT. The variable domain in full, with the rest retrieved from reference TRBV2 and TRBJ2-3, is EPEVTQTPSHQVTQMGQEVILRCVPISNHLYFYWYRQILGQKVEFLVSFYNNEISEKSEIFDDQFSVERPDGSNFTLKIRSTKLEDSAMYFCASMIGEDTQYFGPGTRLTVL.